Listed below are T cell receptor beta chains from one sample, sequenced in a study of cytomegalovirus exposure and HLA in healthy donors. Data came from immunoSEQ multiplex PCR; TCRdb stores just in-frame clones and leaves some out. Here the sample spans 83,000 or so clones, around 79% being singletons. The sample consisted of PBMCs. These receptor sequences come from a woman between 40 and 55 years old in good health and CMV-seropositive. The CDR3 runs from the conserved cysteine through the conserved F or W. D genes are given only for firm matches. Expanded clones are given a class, and other clones once, few, many or no size at all.

clone_size: few; v_call: TRBV12-5; j_call: TRBJ2-1; d_call: TRBD2; cdr3_nt: TGTGCTAGTGGTTTGGGGACTAGTGAAAATGAGCAGTTCTTC; cdr3_aa: CASGLGTSENEQFF
clone_size: .; v_call: TRBV6-5; j_call: TRBJ1-3; d_call: .; cdr3_nt: TGTGCCAGCAGTTACGGCATAGCCAACTCTGGAAACACCATATATTTT; cdr3_aa: CASSYGIANSGNTIYF
clone_size: .; v_call: TRBV7-6; j_call: TRBJ1-1; d_call: .; cdr3_nt: TGTGCCAGCACCTCAGGGTTTCCGAACACTGAAGCTTTCTTT; cdr3_aa: CASTSGFPNTEAFF
clone_size: .; v_call: TRBV5-6; j_call: TRBJ2-1; d_call: .; cdr3_nt: TGTGCCAGCAGCTCGGTCGGGGGCAATGAGCAGTTCTTC; cdr3_aa: CASSSVGGNEQFF
clone_size: once; v_call: TRBV7-9; j_call: TRBJ2-3; d_call: .; cdr3_nt: TGTGCCAGCAGCTTCCCAGGGAGGGATACGCAGTATTTT; cdr3_aa: CASSFPGRDTQYF
clone_size: .; v_call: TRBV19; j_call: TRBJ2-1; d_call: TRBD2; cdr3_nt: TGTGCCAGTAGTATAAGAACTAGCGGCTACAATGAGCAGTTCTTC; cdr3_aa: CASSIRTSGYNEQFF
clone_size: .; v_call: TRBV28; j_call: TRBJ2-3; d_call: TRBD2; cdr3_nt: TGTGCCAGCAGTTTCGGGACTAGCTCCTCCGTTAGCACAGATACGCAGTATTTT; cdr3_aa: CASSFGTSSSVSTDTQYF
clone_size: .; v_call: TRBV4-2; j_call: TRBJ1-1; d_call: .; cdr3_nt: TGTGCCAGCAGCCTCGAGGGTCACACTGAAGCTTTCTTT; cdr3_aa: CASSLEGHTEAFF
clone_size: .; v_call: TRBV5-1; j_call: TRBJ2-7; d_call: .; cdr3_nt: TGCGCCAGCAGCTTGGAGGCGGGAACTCGGTACGAGCAGTACTTC; cdr3_aa: CASSLEAGTRYEQYF
clone_size: .; v_call: TRBV5-1; j_call: TRBJ2-5; d_call: TRBD2; cdr3_nt: TGCGCCAGCAGCCCTGGACTAGAGCAGACCCAGTACTTC; cdr3_aa: CASSPGLEQTQYF
clone_size: .; v_call: TRBV29-1; j_call: TRBJ1-5; d_call: TRBD1; cdr3_nt: TGCAGCGTTGGTTGGACAGGGGATAGCAATCAGCCCCAGCATTTT; cdr3_aa: CSVGWTGDSNQPQHF
clone_size: .; v_call: TRBV28; j_call: TRBJ1-2; d_call: TRBD1; cdr3_nt: TGTGCCAGCAGTGGGCAACAGGGGCGAAGTTACGGCTACACCTTC; cdr3_aa: CASSGQQGRSYGYTF
clone_size: .; v_call: TRBV9; j_call: TRBJ1-5; d_call: .; cdr3_nt: TGTGCCAGCAGCGTTGCAGGGAATCAGCCCCAGCATTTT; cdr3_aa: CASSVAGNQPQHF
clone_size: .; v_call: TRBV10-2; j_call: TRBJ1-5; d_call: .; cdr3_nt: TGCGCCAGCAGTGGGGCAGTAAATCAGCCCCAGCATTTT; cdr3_aa: CASSGAVNQPQHF
clone_size: .; v_call: TRBV19; j_call: TRBJ2-7; d_call: .; cdr3_nt: TGTGCCAGTAGTATCGGGTCCACCTACGAGCAGTACTTC; cdr3_aa: CASSIGSTYEQYF
clone_size: few; v_call: TRBV19; j_call: TRBJ1-1; d_call: .; cdr3_nt: TGTGCCAGTAGTACGTCCGGGAGCCGCACTGAAGCTTTCTTT; cdr3_aa: CASSTSGSRTEAFF
clone_size: .; v_call: TRBV2; j_call: TRBJ1-5; d_call: .; cdr3_nt: TGTGCCAGCTCGGCTCAGGGCTTGCAGCCCCAGCATTTT; cdr3_aa: CASSAQGLQPQHF
clone_size: .; v_call: TRBV27; j_call: TRBJ2-7; d_call: .; cdr3_nt: TGTGCCAGCAGTTTATCGACTACCTACGAGCAGTACTTC; cdr3_aa: CASSLSTTYEQYF
clone_size: .; v_call: TRBV10-3; j_call: TRBJ1-1; d_call: .; cdr3_nt: TGTGCCATCAGTGAGTTGAGTAACACTGAAGCTTTCTTT; cdr3_aa: CAISELSNTEAFF
clone_size: once; v_call: TRBV27; j_call: TRBJ1-2; d_call: TRBD1; cdr3_nt: TGTGCCAGCAGACCCCCTGGACAGGGAGGTATTGGCTACACCTTC; cdr3_aa: CASRPPGQGGIGYTF
clone_size: .; v_call: TRBV18; j_call: TRBJ1-4; d_call: TRBD1; cdr3_nt: TGTGCCAGCTCACCTGGGACAGGGGAGGAAAAACTGTTTTTT; cdr3_aa: CASSPGTGEEKLFF
clone_size: .; v_call: TRBV9; j_call: TRBJ2-3; d_call: .; cdr3_nt: TGTGCCAGCACCAACACAGATACGCAGTATTTT; cdr3_aa: CASTNTDTQYF
clone_size: .; v_call: TRBV5-1; j_call: TRBJ2-3; d_call: .; cdr3_nt: TGCGCCAGCAGCTTGGGGCGGAGCACAGATACGCAGTATTTT; cdr3_aa: CASSLGRSTDTQYF
clone_size: .; v_call: TRBV5-6; j_call: TRBJ2-1; d_call: .; cdr3_nt: TGTGCCAGCAGCTTGGGAGGGTATGAGCAGTTCTTC; cdr3_aa: CASSLGGYEQFF
clone_size: .; v_call: TRBV6-5; j_call: TRBJ2-2; d_call: TRBD2; cdr3_nt: TGTGCCAGCAGTGCCGAGCGGGGGGGCATCGGGGAGCTGTTTTTT; cdr3_aa: CASSAERGGIGELFF
clone_size: .; v_call: TRBV6-5; j_call: TRBJ2-1; d_call: .; cdr3_nt: TGTGCCACCCAGTACAATGAGCAGTTCTTC; cdr3_aa: CATQYNEQFF
clone_size: .; v_call: TRBV7-2; j_call: TRBJ1-5; d_call: .; cdr3_nt: TGTGCCAGCAGCTCACTTAATCAGCCCCAGCATTTT; cdr3_aa: CASSSLNQPQHF
clone_size: .; v_call: TRBV30; j_call: TRBJ1-2; d_call: .; cdr3_nt: TGTGCCTGGAGTGTAAATGAGCGGCTGGGCTACACCTTC; cdr3_aa: CAWSVNERLGYTF
clone_size: once; v_call: TRBV11-2; j_call: TRBJ2-7; d_call: .; cdr3_nt: TGTGCCAGCAGTAAAGGAGGGGCCTACGAGCAGTACTTC; cdr3_aa: CASSKGGAYEQYF
clone_size: .; v_call: TRBV7-8; j_call: TRBJ2-7; d_call: TRBD2; cdr3_nt: TGTGCCAGCAGATCGGGACTAGGGAGTAAGCTATTCTCCTACGAGCAGTACTTC; cdr3_aa: CASRSGLGSKLFSYEQYF
clone_size: once; v_call: TRBV11-2; j_call: TRBJ2-7; d_call: TRBD2; cdr3_nt: TGTGCCAGCAGCGGACGACTAGCGGGAGCGGGCGAGCAGTACTTC; cdr3_aa: CASSGRLAGAGEQYF
clone_size: .; v_call: TRBV29-1; j_call: TRBJ2-5; d_call: TRBD2; cdr3_nt: TGCAGCGTTGATGAGGGGCGGGGGGACGTGGAAGAGACCCAGTACTTC; cdr3_aa: CSVDEGRGDVEETQYF
clone_size: .; v_call: TRBV28; j_call: TRBJ2-1; d_call: .; cdr3_nt: TGTGCCAGCAGTTCCGCGGCTCTGCGGGCGGGTGAGCAGTTCTTC; cdr3_aa: CASSSAALRAGEQFF
clone_size: .; v_call: TRBV19; j_call: TRBJ1-4; d_call: TRBD1; cdr3_nt: TGTGCCAGTAGTATCCCCCCGGGACAGGGAACAAAACTGTTTTTT; cdr3_aa: CASSIPPGQGTKLFF
clone_size: .; v_call: TRBV15; j_call: TRBJ1-5; d_call: .; cdr3_nt: TGTGCCACCAGCCCAAAAGGGAGTAGCAATCAGCCCCAGCATTTT; cdr3_aa: CATSPKGSSNQPQHF
clone_size: few; v_call: TRBV7-2; j_call: TRBJ1-1; d_call: TRBD1; cdr3_nt: TGTGCCAGCAGCTTACGGCCCACAGGGGTCCCGATGAACACTGAAGCTTTCTTT; cdr3_aa: CASSLRPTGVPMNTEAFF
clone_size: .; v_call: TRBV19; j_call: TRBJ1-5; d_call: TRBD1; cdr3_nt: TGTGCCAGTAGCCCGGGACAGGGTCCTTATCAGCCCCAGCATTTT; cdr3_aa: CASSPGQGPYQPQHF
clone_size: .; v_call: TRBV25-1; j_call: TRBJ1-1; d_call: .; cdr3_nt: TGTGCCAGCAGTGAAGGGAGGGGAGCTTTCTTT; cdr3_aa: CASSEGRGAFF
clone_size: once; v_call: TRBV6-1; j_call: TRBJ1-2; d_call: TRBD1; cdr3_nt: TGTGCCAGCATAGTGCAGGGGGCCAGGTTCGGCTACACCTTC; cdr3_aa: CASIVQGARFGYTF
clone_size: .; v_call: TRBV18; j_call: TRBJ1-3; d_call: .; cdr3_nt: TGTGCCAGCTCACATGAGGACAGTCCTGGAAACACCATATATTTT; cdr3_aa: CASSHEDSPGNTIYF
clone_size: once; v_call: TRBV4-1; j_call: TRBJ1-2; d_call: TRBD1; cdr3_nt: TGCGCCAGCAGCCACGAGACAGGGACACACGGCTACACCTTC; cdr3_aa: CASSHETGTHGYTF
clone_size: few; v_call: TRBV5-1; j_call: TRBJ2-7; d_call: TRBD1; cdr3_nt: TGCGCCAGCACCGTCCGGACAGGGGGTTTTGGCGAGCAGTACTTC; cdr3_aa: CASTVRTGGFGEQYF
clone_size: .; v_call: TRBV5-1; j_call: TRBJ1-1; d_call: TRBD1; cdr3_nt: TGCGCCAGCACCCTACAGGGGTTGAACACTGAAGCTTTCTTT; cdr3_aa: CASTLQGLNTEAFF
clone_size: once; v_call: TRBV30; j_call: TRBJ1-1; d_call: .; cdr3_nt: TGTGCCTGGGGAAGGGACACTACTGAAGCTTTCTTT; cdr3_aa: CAWGRDTTEAFF
clone_size: .; v_call: TRBV2; j_call: TRBJ1-1; d_call: .; cdr3_nt: TGTGCCAGCAAAGCAGGGAACACTGAAGCTTTCTTT; cdr3_aa: CASKAGNTEAFF
clone_size: .; v_call: TRBV28; j_call: TRBJ2-1; d_call: .; cdr3_nt: TGTGCCAGCACCTTGACTAGAGGTATGGCTGAGCAGTTCTTC; cdr3_aa: CASTLTRGMAEQFF
clone_size: .; v_call: TRBV27; j_call: TRBJ2-7; d_call: .; cdr3_nt: TGTGCCAGCAGTCCATTGACAGAATCCTACGAGCAGTACTTC; cdr3_aa: CASSPLTESYEQYF
clone_size: .; v_call: TRBV4-1; j_call: TRBJ1-2; d_call: .; cdr3_nt: TGCGCCAGCAGCCAAGAACCCGAACACCCCTATGGCTACACCTTC; cdr3_aa: CASSQEPEHPYGYTF
clone_size: .; v_call: TRBV6-5; j_call: TRBJ1-5; d_call: .; cdr3_nt: TGTGCCAGCGCCACAGGTACCCATCAGCCCCAGCATTTT; cdr3_aa: CASATGTHQPQHF
clone_size: .; v_call: TRBV4-2; j_call: TRBJ2-1; d_call: .; cdr3_nt: TGTGCCAGCAGCGAAACTGGCAATGAGCAGTTCTTC; cdr3_aa: CASSETGNEQFF
clone_size: .; v_call: TRBV4-3; j_call: TRBJ2-3; d_call: TRBD2; cdr3_nt: TGCGCCAGCAGCCAAGATTACCCCGGGGGAGCGGGAGGCACAGATACGCAGTATTTT; cdr3_aa: CASSQDYPGGAGGTDTQYF
clone_size: .; v_call: TRBV10-3; j_call: TRBJ1-1; d_call: .; cdr3_nt: TGTGCCATCAGGGGGGGTACTGAAGCTTTCTTT; cdr3_aa: CAIRGGTEAFF
clone_size: .; v_call: TRBV6-5; j_call: TRBJ1-1; d_call: .; cdr3_nt: TGTGCCAGCAGTTACTCGAGGCGGGGGATGAACACTGAAGCTTTCTTT; cdr3_aa: CASSYSRRGMNTEAFF
clone_size: .; v_call: TRBV2; j_call: TRBJ1-1; d_call: TRBD1; cdr3_nt: TGTGCCAGCAGTGATAACAGGGGCGATTGGACTGAAGCTTTCTTT; cdr3_aa: CASSDNRGDWTEAFF
clone_size: .; v_call: TRBV7-9; j_call: TRBJ2-7; d_call: .; cdr3_nt: TGTGCCAGCAGCTTAGTCGGCAGGGGAAGGGACGAGCAGTACTTC; cdr3_aa: CASSLVGRGRDEQYF
clone_size: .; v_call: TRBV18; j_call: TRBJ2-2; d_call: .; cdr3_nt: TGTGCCAGCTCACCACGGCACACCGGGGAGCTGTTTTTT; cdr3_aa: CASSPRHTGELFF